This T cell receptor (beta chain) was obtained from a study of blood T cell repertoires in COVID-19. Only in-frame clones appear in the TCRdb table, and some are missing; sequencing was by immunoSEQ multiplex PCR. The profile shows 130,000 to 150,000 clones, around 81% of them singletons. Per the germline V gene, CDR1 is SGHRS and CDR2 is YFSETQ. This CDR3 has 15 residues. The ends were cut back, 4 bases at V and 5 bases at J, with 17 bases in the middle. The genes are TRBV5-1 and TRBJ2-3, with D tentatively TRBD1 (6 bases). The sample was peripheral blood. The TCR originated in a man between 60 and 75 years old with active or convalescent COVID-19. The DNA of the CDR3 is TGCGCCAGCAGCGTCCAGGGGCACCCGGGAGATACGCAGTATTTT. Translating it yields CASSVQGHPGDTQYF.